The present TCR beta chain was sequenced within a study of blood T cell repertoires in COVID-19 (dated by TCRdb to 2019 to 2021). About the investigation overall: Collaborator samples came from the United States, Italy and Spain and covered acute and convalescent phases of COVID-19. Samples were obtained from the ongoing ImmuneRACE study (first 160 participants) and from approximately 1,200 subjects provided by 6 global collaborators. The repertoires were released in a freely available public database meant as a resource for research on the immune response to SARS-CoV-2. The prospective study material was composed of cDNA or gDNA derived from T cells, B-cell-depleted T cells, or PBMCs. Sample metadata almost always included a de-identified subject ID, COVID-19 status, age in years and sex. The dataset comprised deeply sampled blood TCRbeta repertoires from subjects exposed to, actively infected with, or recovered from COVID-19. HLA class I and class II types, where available, came from metadata supplied by the sample provider rather than from assay-based typing. Results the study describes overall, beyond this receptor: Clinical and demographic metadata were provided uncurated, with the amount varying by source and participant.

TCRbeta CDR3 regions were amplified from genomic DNA by means of the immunoSEQ Assay, a bias-controlled multiplex PCR. In the paper's pipeline: The number of nucleated cells in each sample was estimated by amplification of reference gene primers within the assay. Sequence reads were collapsed and filtered to measure the absolute abundance of every unique TCRbeta CDR3 rearrangement. For each sample, productive Simpson clonality was calculated as the square root of Simpson's diversity index over productive rearrangements. The table was pulled from immuneACCESS by TCRdb, which kept in-frame rearrangements only. Such tables lose some clones; where checked, under half of the loss comes from unresolved V genes, and the rest has no known cause. That table is the source of V, J and clone size, and D and trimming were worked out from the DNA. The sample contains 250,000 to 350,000 clones, 87% of them found a single time. The ten largest clones add up to approximately 2.4% of the sample.

Note on this clone: Its specific antigen is unknown. No much larger clone exists at a distance of one base, and base qualities are not known.

The CDR1 and CDR2 encoded by the germline V gene (reference sequence) are SEHNR and FQNEAQ. The CDR3 covers 14 residues, taking in both the cysteine and the phenylalanine. The kept DNA is CDR3 alone, 42 bases in frame from the first base. Cut back by 2 bases and 0 bases, the V and J ends lie 7 bases apart. The collaborating institutions used their own protocols to collect whole blood in K2EDTA tubes. Collaborator samples were shipped for TCRbeta analysis as frozen whole blood, isolated PBMCs, or DNA extracted from either sample type. The receptor comes from a young man with active or convalescent COVID-19. Rearrangement joined TRBV7-9 to TRBJ1-1; confidence is insufficient to name the D gene. Specimen: peripheral blood. The CDR3 protein: CASSLSQMNTEAFF. The nucleotide sequence is given as TGTGCCAGCAGCTTATCTCAGATGAACACTGAAGCTTTCTTT.